The clone carrying this TCR beta chain was detected ten times or more. Its cognate antigen is unknown. The data originate from a study of CD8 T cells in ankylosing spondylitis. General study points: Blood from ankylosing spondylitis patients appeared to carry a characteristic roughly 8-variant TCR beta motif. The authors reported significant enrichment of disease-linked clones in matched ankylosing spondylitis synovial fluid.

Construction of TCR beta libraries was performed using quantitative 5'-RACE with molecular barcodes. TCRdb processed the 5' RACE reads anew with MiXCR; each CDR3 protein has one entry. The top ten clones hold approximately 0.46% of a sample with 700,000 to 1,000,000 distinct CDR3 sequences, about an eighth of them seen once. Trimming shortened V by 4 bases and J by 0 bases, and 9 bases separated the two germline ends. This CDR3 comprises 14 residues. The germline CDR1 and CDR2 sequences are MNHEY and SMNVEV (reference sequence). The gene calls are TRBV27 and TRBJ1-1; D unresolved. Sequencing used blood, either unsorted or a sorted T cell fraction (not recorded which). The sequence derives from a male donor with ankylosing spondylitis. The CDR3 spells CASSSHPVNTEAFF. For the CDR3, the DNA is TGTGCCAGCAGTTCCCATCCGGTGAACACTGAAGCTTTCTTT.